One and the same sample provided the 5 T cell receptor beta chains below, sequenced in a study of shared clonotypes between healthy human individuals. Assay used: immunoSEQ multiplex PCR; TCRdb lists only in-frame clones, some missing. The table records more than 550,000 clones, 90% of them present only once. The sequenced sample was memory CD8+ T cells from PBMCs. Subset specified: CD45RO+ cells pooled with CCR7-negative TemRA cells. The origin of the receptors is a man aged 18 to 30 in good health. Some clones in this sample may be carry-over from other donors' samples.

The rearrangement links TRBV5-8 to TRBJ2-2; D is undetermined. Germline loops: CDR1 SGHTS, CDR2 YDEGEE. The ends were cut back, 3 bases at V and 4 bases at J, with 7 bases in the middle. This CDR3 has 13 amino acids. CDR3 DNA: TGTGCCAGCAGCTATGACTCCACCGGGGAGCTGTTTTTT. Translated, it gives CASSYDSTGELFF.

The chain employs TRBV19 and TRBJ2-1; D remains unclear. V lost 1 base and J 4 bases, leaving 5 bases between the germline ends. This CDR3 is built from 13 residues. Germline V gene lookup returns CDR1 LNHDA and CDR2 SQIVND (reference sequence). CDR3 sequence: CASSIAVYNEQFF. The CDR3 nucleotides read TGTGCCAGTAGTATAGCTGTATACAATGAGCAGTTCTTC. Full variable domain (rest looked up from reference TRBV19 and TRBJ2-1): DGGITQSPKYLFRKEGQNVTLSCEQNLNHDAMYWYRQDPGQGLRLIYYSQIVNDFQKGDIAEGYSVSREKKESFPLTVTSAQKNPTAFYLCASSIAVYNEQFFGPGTRLTVL.

The chain combines TRBV25-1 with TRBJ1-2; D remains ambiguous. V lost 1 base, J lost 6 bases, and 12 bases lay in between. Germline V gene lookup returns CDR1 MGHDK and CDR2 SYGVNS. The CDR3 runs 14 residues. The DNA of the CDR3 is TGTGCCAGCAGTGAATCGGAGGGATGGAATGGCTACACCTTC. Its protein product is CASSESEGWNGYTF.

This chain connects TRBV7-9 to TRBJ1-3; 9 bases map to TRBD1. With V trimmed by 5 bases and J by 0 bases, 11 bases remained unmatched. Looked up from germline, CDR1 is SEHNR and CDR2 is FQNEAQ (reference sequence). This CDR3 has 18 residues. In DNA, the CDR3 is TGTGCCAGCAGCGTCGGATCGGGGGACAGGGTCTCTGGAAACACCATATATTTT. Translation: CASSVGSGDRVSGNTIYF. Filled out from reference TRBV7-9 and TRBJ1-3, the complete variable domain reads DTGVSQNPRHKITKRGQNVTFRCDPISEHNRLYWYRQTLGQGPEFLTYFQNEAQLEKSRLLSDRFSAERPKGSFSTLEIQRTEQGDSAMYLCASSVGSGDRVSGNTIYFGEGSWLTVV.

V usage is TRBV6-5 and J usage is TRBJ2-1; 8 nucleotides agree with TRBD1. The CDR3 sequence is 16 residues long. Germline V gene lookup returns CDR1 MNHEY and CDR2 SVGAGI. The trim removed 4 bases at V and 3 bases at J, leaving 8 bases unmatched. Here the CDR3 reads CASSSGQGIVYNEQFF. The CDR3 DNA is TGTGCCAGCAGTTCAGGACAGGGTATAGTCTACAATGAGCAGTTCTTC.